The following is a T cell receptor (beta chain) sequence with its context. Its antigen has not been determined. Nothing much larger sits one base from this clone, and base qualities are not available. TCRbeta CDR3 regions were amplified from genomic DNA using the immunoSEQ Assay, a bias-controlled multiplex PCR. The study's own analysis went as follows. The number of nucleated cells in each sample was estimated by amplification of reference gene primers within the assay. To quantify the absolute abundance of each unique TCRbeta CDR3 rearrangement, sequence reads were collapsed and filtered. For each sample, productive Simpson clonality was calculated as the square root of Simpson's diversity index across productive rearrangements. This immuneACCESS table, as held by TCRdb, lists in-frame sequences with V and J called but not all clones. Of the missing ones, under half trace to an unresolved V gene in checked studies; the others have no known cause. V, J and clone size were drawn from that table, and D and trimming were deduced from the DNA. For this sample the table gives 130,000 or so clones, of which 85% to 90% were detected only once. The ten largest account for 1.5% to 1.7% of the sample.

This sample was taken from a study of blood T cell repertoires in COVID-19 (dated by TCRdb to 2018 to 2020). Study-wide context: Collaborator samples came from the United States, Italy and Spain and covered acute and convalescent phases of COVID-19. The material from the prospective study consisted of cDNA or gDNA derived from T cells, B-cell-depleted T cells, or PBMCs. The dataset comprised deeply sampled blood TCRbeta repertoires from subjects exposed to, actively infected with, or recovered from COVID-19. The repertoires were released in a freely available public database intended as a resource for research on the immune response to SARS-CoV-2. The samples were drawn from two sources: the first 160 participants of the ongoing ImmuneRACE study, and 950 to 1,500 subjects contributed by 6 global collaborators. A de-identified subject ID, COVID-19 status, age in years and sex were almost always included in the sample metadata. Where HLA class I and class II types were available, the types were taken from metadata supplied by the sample provider, not from assay-based typing.

V lost 6 bases and J lost 4 bases; the stretch between them is 10 bases long. According to the germline V gene, CDR1 reads LGHNT and CDR2 reads FRNRAP. CDR3 length: 13 amino acids, cysteine to phenylalanine. Just the 39-base CDR3 DNA is kept, in frame starting at base 1. The collaborating institutions used their own protocols to collect whole blood in K2EDTA tubes. For TCRbeta analysis, collaborators shipped samples as frozen whole blood, isolated PBMCs, or DNA extracted from either of those sample types. What the authors observed across the whole study: How much clinical and demographic metadata was included differed by source and by participant, and the metadata was provided uncurated.

Sequences were obtained from peripheral blood. The V and J segments used are TRBV12-5 and TRBJ1-3, with no reliable assignment of the D segment. The clonotype was recovered from a woman in her sixties with acute or convalescent COVID-19. The bases are TGTGCTAGTGGGGTGTCGGGGGGAAACACCATATATTTT. Its product reads: CASGVSGGNTIYF.